This TCR beta chain appears in the sequencing data of a study of shared clonotypes between healthy human individuals. At the level of the study: Sampling drew on donors who were a couple of women and three men aged 18 to 49.

The CDR3 is 15 residues long. V gave up 3 bases and J gave up 7 bases, with 16 bases separating them. CDR1 and CDR2 from the germline V gene are LNHDA and SQIVND (reference sequence). TCRdb keeps only in-frame clones here, not all; method: immunoSEQ multiplex PCR. The repertoire consists of some 530,000 clones, with more than 75% occurring once and the leading ten covering around 13%. The V and J genes are TRBV19 and TRBJ2-1; maybe TRBD2 (5 bases). Sequencing was performed on PBMCs. The clonotype was recovered from a middle-aged woman in good health. Some clones in this sample may be carry-over from other donors' samples. DNA of the CDR3: TGTGCCAGTAGTATGGTGGAGGCCCCGGGGAATGAGCAGTTCTTC. It is translated as CASSMVEAPGNEQFF.